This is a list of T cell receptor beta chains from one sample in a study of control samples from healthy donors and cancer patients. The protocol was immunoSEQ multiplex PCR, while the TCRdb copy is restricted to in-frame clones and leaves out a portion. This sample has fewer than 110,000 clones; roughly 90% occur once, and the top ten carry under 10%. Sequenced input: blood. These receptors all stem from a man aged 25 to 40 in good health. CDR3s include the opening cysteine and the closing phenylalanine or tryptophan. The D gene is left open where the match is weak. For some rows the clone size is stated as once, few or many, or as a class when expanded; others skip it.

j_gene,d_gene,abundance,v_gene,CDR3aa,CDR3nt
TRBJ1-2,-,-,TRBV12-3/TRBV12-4,CASSFRGSGYTF,TGTGCCAGCAGTTTTAGAGGCAGCGGCTACACCTTC
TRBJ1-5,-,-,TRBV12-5,CASGTHSGNQPQHF,TGTGCTAGTGGGACTCACAGTGGCAATCAGCCCCAGCATTTT
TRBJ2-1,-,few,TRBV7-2,CASSSSGRGEQFF,TGTGCCAGCAGCTCCTCAGGGCGGGGTGAGCAGTTCTTC
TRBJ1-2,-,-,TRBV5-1,CASSLVAQAYGYTF,TGCGCCAGCAGCTTGGTTGCTCAGGCCTATGGCTACACCTTC
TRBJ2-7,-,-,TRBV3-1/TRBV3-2,CASSQEYTPGPGSVGPYEQYF,TGTGCCAGCAGCCAAGAATACACCCCCGGCCCCGGCTCGGTGGGTCCCTACGAGCAGTACTTC
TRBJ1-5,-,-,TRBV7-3,CASRWESTAPYSNQPQHF,TGTGCCAGCCGCTGGGAATCGACAGCGCCCTATAGCAATCAGCCCCAGCATTTT
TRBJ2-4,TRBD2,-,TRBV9,CASREFPGLAGVGNIQYF,TGTGCCAGCAGAGAATTCCCGGGACTAGCGGGGGTGGGGAACATTCAGTACTTC
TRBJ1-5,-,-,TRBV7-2,CASSAVGSNQPQHF,TGTGCCAGCAGCGCCGTCGGGAGCAATCAGCCCCAGCATTTT
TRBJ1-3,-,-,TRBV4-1,CASSRGGLILSGNTIYF,TGCGCCAGCAGCCGGGGGGGGCTGATTCTCTCTGGAAACACCATATATTTT
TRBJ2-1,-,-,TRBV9,CASSVGGFGRGHEQFF,TGTGCCAGCAGCGTAGGAGGATTCGGGAGGGGGCATGAGCAGTTCTTC
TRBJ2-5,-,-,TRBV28,CASSSGRELQETQYF,TGTGCCAGCAGTTCCGGACGGGAACTACAAGAGACCCAGTACTTC
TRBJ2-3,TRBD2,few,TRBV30,CAWRGQREGRWDTDTQYF,TGTGCCTGGAGAGGGCAGCGGGAGGGCCGCTGGGACACAGATACGCAGTATTTT
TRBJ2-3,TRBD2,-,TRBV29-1,CSVEDQLAGGSQVTDTQYF,TGCAGCGTTGAAGATCAACTAGCGGGGGGCTCGCAGGTCACAGATACGCAGTATTTT
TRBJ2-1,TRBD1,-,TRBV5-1,CASSLLGTGPYNEQFF,TGCGCCAGCAGCTTGTTAGGGACAGGGCCCTACAATGAGCAGTTCTTC
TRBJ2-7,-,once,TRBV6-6,CASSMGLYEQYF,TGTGCCAGCAGTATGGGCCTCTACGAGCAGTACTTC
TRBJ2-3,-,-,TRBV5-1,CASSLAIWREVQYF,TGCGCCAGCAGCTTGGCCATATGGAGGGAGGTGCAGTATTTT
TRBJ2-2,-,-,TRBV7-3,CASSLISWGGELFF,TGTGCCAGCAGCTTAATCTCGTGGGGCGGGGAGCTGTTTTTT
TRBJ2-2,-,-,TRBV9,CASSVGGSGSTGELFF,TGTGCCAGCAGCGTAGGGGGTAGCGGCTCCACCGGGGAGCTGTTTTTT
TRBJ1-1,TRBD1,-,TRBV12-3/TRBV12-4,CASSRTGNTEAFF,TGTGCCAGCAGCCGGACAGGGAACACTGAAGCTTTCTTT
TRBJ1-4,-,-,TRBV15,CATSRQGNEKLFF,TGTGCCACCAGCAGACAGGGAAATGAAAAACTGTTTTTT
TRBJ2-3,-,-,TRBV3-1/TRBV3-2,CASSRSGDTQYF,TGTGCCAGCAGCCGGTCAGGGGATACGCAGTATTTT
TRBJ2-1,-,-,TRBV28,CASSQVDPGGTNEQFF,TGTGCCAGCAGTCAGGTGGACCCTGGGGGCACCAATGAGCAGTTCTTC
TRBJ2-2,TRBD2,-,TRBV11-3,CASSSRTSGDTGELFF,TGTGCCAGCAGCAGCCGAACTAGCGGGGACACCGGGGAGCTGTTTTTT
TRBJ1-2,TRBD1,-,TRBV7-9,CASSSLFRDREGYTF,TGTGCCAGCAGCTCCCTGTTCCGGGACAGGGAGGGCTACACCTTC
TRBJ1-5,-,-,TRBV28,CASSLVGAGRSNQPQHF,TGTGCCAGCAGTTTGGTTGGGGCCGGGCGGAGCAATCAGCCCCAGCATTTT
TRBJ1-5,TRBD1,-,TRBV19,CASSGRGQRDQPQHF,TGTGCCAGTAGTGGACGGGGACAGAGGGACCAGCCCCAGCATTTT
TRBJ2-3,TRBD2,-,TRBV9,CASSVGTSGAGDTQYF,TGTGCCAGCAGCGTAGGGACTAGCGGGGCAGGAGATACGCAGTATTTT
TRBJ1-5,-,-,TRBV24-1,CATGDGHQPQHF,TGTGCCACCGGGGACGGGCATCAGCCCCAGCATTTT
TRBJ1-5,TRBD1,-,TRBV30,CAWSTGTGGFQPQHF,TGTGCCTGGAGTACCGGGACAGGGGGTTTTCAGCCCCAGCATTTT
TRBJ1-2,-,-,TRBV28,CASSARRDGYTF,TGTGCCAGCAGTGCCCGCAGGGATGGCTACACCTTC
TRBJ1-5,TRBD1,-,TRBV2,CASSNDRGNQPQHF,TGTGCCAGCAGCAATGACAGGGGCAATCAGCCCCAGCATTTT